This T cell receptor (beta chain) was sequenced for a study of blood T cell repertoires in COVID-19. Grouping used clinical history reported by participants in a survey and questionnaire. Some clones are missing from TCRdb's copy, which holds only in-frame ones; the method was immunoSEQ multiplex PCR. The repertoire holds approximately 250,000 clones, with more than 75% as singletons. The V gene lost 1 base and the J gene lost 7 bases, with 9 bases spanning the gap. Germline CDR1 reads LGHDT; CDR2 reads YNNKEL (reference sequence). The CDR3 runs to 13 residues. Sequencing input: PBMCs or T cells enriched from blood (not recorded which). The sequence was collected from a woman in her fifties or sixties in a cohort exposed to, infected with or recovered from COVID-19 (not recorded which). This rearrangement joins TRBV3-1 (or the pseudogene TRBV3-2) to TRBJ2-3; maybe TRBD2 (6 bases). DNA of the CDR3: TGTGCCAGCAGCCAAGCGCGGGATTATACGCAGTATTTT. Protein: CASSQARDYTQYF.